This TCR beta chain was recovered during a study of Ad26.COV2.S vaccination and SARS-CoV-2 variants. The overall study: This donor came from the COV1001 trial of Ad26.COV2.S. Into the muscle, Ad26.COV2.S was dosed once or twice, 56 days apart.

The table came from immunoSEQ multiplex PCR; TCRdb's copy has only in-frame clones and leaves some out. Among some 240,000 clones listed, around nine tenths were seen once. The CDR3 contains 18 residues. J gave up 0 bases and V 1 base, and 6 bases lay outside the gene matches. Looked up from germline, CDR1 is LGHNA and CDR2 is YSLEER. Documented treatment: 19 received Ad26.COV2.S at low or high dose, single or two shots; roughly 5 received placebo; per-sample allocation not given. Specimen acquisition occurred on day 63 following the initial vaccine or placebo injection. The sample was peripheral blood, taken in a trial of Ad26.COV2.S vaccine versus placebo. The sequence was obtained from a person aged 18-65 years who received the Ad26.COV2.S COVID-19 vaccine or a placebo. The chain employs TRBV4-3 and TRBJ2-1; 10 bases fit TRBD1. CDR3 amino acids: CASSQVGGQGRSYNEQFF. CDR3 DNA sequence: TGCGCCAGCAGCCAAGTGGGGGGACAGGGGCGCTCCTACAATGAGCAGTTCTTC.